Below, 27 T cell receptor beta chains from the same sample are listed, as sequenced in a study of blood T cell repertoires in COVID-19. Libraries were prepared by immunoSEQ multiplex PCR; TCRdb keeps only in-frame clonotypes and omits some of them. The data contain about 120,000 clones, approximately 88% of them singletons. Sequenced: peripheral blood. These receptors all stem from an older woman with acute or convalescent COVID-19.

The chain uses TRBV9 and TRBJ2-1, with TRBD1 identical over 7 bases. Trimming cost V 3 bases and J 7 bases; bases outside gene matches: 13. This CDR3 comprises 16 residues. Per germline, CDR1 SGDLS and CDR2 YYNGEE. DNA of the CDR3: TGTGCCAGCAGCGATACACAGGGGTCTCGCCGGAATGAGCAGTTCTTC. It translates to CASSDTQGSRRNEQFF.

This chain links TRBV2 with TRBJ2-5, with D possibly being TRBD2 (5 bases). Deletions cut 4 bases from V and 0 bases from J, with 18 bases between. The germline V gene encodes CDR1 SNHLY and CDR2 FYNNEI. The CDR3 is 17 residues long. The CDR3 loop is CASSVLGSRGDQETQYF. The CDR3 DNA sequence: TGTGCCAGCAGTGTATTGGGTTCTCGGGGAGACCAAGAGACCCAGTACTTC.

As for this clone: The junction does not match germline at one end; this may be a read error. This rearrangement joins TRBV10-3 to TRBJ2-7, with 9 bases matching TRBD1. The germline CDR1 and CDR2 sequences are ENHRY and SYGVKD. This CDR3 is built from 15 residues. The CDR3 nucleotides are TGTGCCATCAGTGATGGTGGGACAGGGTCCTCCGAGCAGTACTTC. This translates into CAISDGGTGSSEQYF.

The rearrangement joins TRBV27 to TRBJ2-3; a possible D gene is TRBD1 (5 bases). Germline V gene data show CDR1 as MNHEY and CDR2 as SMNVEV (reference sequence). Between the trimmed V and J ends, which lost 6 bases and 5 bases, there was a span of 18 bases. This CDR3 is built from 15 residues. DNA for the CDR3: TGTGCCAGCAGAAGGGGAAACCTGGACCGAGATACGCAGTATTTT. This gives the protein CASRRGNLDRDTQYF.

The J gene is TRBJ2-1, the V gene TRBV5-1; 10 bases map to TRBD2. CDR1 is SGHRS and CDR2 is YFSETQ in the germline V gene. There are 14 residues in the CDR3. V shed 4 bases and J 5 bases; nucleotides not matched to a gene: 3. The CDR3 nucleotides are TGCGCCAGCAGCCCTGGACTAGCGGACAATGAGCAGTTCTTC. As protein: CASSPGLADNEQFF. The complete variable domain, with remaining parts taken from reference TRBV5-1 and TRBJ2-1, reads KAGVTQTPRYLIKTRGQQVTLSCSPISGHRSVSWYQQTPGQGLQFLFEYFSETQRNKGNFPGRFSGRQFSNSRSEMNVSTLELGDSALYLCASSPGLADNEQFFGPGTRLTVL.

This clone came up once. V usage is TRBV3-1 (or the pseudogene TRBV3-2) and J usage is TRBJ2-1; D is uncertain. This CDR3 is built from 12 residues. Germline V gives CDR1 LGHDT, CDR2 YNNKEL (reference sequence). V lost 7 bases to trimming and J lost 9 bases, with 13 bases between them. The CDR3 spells CASKAVVGEQFF. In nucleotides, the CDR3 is TGTGCCAGCAAGGCGGTAGTCGGTGAGCAGTTCTTC.

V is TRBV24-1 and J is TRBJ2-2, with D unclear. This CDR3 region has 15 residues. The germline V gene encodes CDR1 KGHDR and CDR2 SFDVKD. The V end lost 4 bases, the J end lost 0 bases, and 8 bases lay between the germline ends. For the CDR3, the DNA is TGTGCCACCAGTGACCCAGCGTCGAACACCGGGGAGCTGTTTTTT. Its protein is CATSDPASNTGELFF.

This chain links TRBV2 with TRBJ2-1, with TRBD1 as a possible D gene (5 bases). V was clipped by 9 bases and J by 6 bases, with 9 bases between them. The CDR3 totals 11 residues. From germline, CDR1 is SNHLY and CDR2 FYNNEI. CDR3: CASNQGNEQFF. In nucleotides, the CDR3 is TGTGCCAGTAACCAGGGCAATGAGCAGTTCTTC.

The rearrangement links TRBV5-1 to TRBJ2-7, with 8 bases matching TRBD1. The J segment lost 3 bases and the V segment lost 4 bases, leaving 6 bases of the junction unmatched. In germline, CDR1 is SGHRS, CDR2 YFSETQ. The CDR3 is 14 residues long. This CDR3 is CASSLRTGIYEQYF. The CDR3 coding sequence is TGCGCCAGCAGCCTGCGGACAGGGATCTACGAGCAGTACTTC.

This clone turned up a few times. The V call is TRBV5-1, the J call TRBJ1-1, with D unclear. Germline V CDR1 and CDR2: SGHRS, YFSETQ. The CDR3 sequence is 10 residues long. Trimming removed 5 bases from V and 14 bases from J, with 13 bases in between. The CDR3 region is CASRILQVFF. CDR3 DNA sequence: TGCGCCAGCAGGATACTTCAAGTATTCTTT. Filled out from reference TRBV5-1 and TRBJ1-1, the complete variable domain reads KAGVTQTPRYLIKTRGQQVTLSCSPISGHRSVSWYQQTPGQGLQFLFEYFSETQRNKGNFPGRFSGRQFSNSRSEMNVSTLELGDSALYLCASRILQVFFGQGTRLTVV.

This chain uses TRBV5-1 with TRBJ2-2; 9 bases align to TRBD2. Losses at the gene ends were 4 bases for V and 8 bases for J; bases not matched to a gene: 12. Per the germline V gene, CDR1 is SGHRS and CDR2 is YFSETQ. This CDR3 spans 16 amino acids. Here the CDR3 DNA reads TGCGCCAGCAGCGGTAATCTAGCGGGACAGACTGGGGAGCTGTTTTTT. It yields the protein CASSGNLAGQTGELFF.

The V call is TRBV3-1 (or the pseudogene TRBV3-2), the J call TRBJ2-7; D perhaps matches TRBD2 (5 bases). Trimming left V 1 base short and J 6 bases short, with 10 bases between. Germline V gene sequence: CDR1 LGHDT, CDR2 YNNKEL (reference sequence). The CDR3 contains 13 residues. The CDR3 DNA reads TGTGCCAGCAGCCAAGTCCCTGAGGGCGAGCAGTACTTC. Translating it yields CASSQVPEGEQYF.

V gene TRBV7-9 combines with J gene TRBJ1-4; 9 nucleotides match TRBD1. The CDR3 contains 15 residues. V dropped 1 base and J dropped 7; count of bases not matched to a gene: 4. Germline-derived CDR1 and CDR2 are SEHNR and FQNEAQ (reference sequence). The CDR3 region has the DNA TGTGCCAGCAGCTTAGGAGGGACAGGGATTGAAAAACTGTTTTTT. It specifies CASSLGGTGIEKLFF.

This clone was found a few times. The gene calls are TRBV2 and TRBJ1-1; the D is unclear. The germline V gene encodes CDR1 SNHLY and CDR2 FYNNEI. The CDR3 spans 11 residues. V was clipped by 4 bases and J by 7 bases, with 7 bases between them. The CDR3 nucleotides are TGTGCCAGCAGTGTCGAGCGTGAAGCTTTCTTT. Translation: CASSVEREAFF.

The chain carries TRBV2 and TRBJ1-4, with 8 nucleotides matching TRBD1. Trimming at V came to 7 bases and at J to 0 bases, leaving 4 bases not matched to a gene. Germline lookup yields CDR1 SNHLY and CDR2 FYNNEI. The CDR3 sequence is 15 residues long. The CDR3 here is CASKETGATNEKLFF. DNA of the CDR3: TGTGCCAGCAAAGAGACAGGGGCAACTAATGAAAAACTGTTTTTT.

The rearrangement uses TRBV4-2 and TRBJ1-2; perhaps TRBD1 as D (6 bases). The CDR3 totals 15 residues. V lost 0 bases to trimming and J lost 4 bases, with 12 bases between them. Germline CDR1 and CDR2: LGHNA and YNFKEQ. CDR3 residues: CASSQEGGAAYGYTF. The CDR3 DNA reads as TGTGCCAGCAGCCAAGAGGGGGGGGCGGCCTATGGCTACACCTTC.

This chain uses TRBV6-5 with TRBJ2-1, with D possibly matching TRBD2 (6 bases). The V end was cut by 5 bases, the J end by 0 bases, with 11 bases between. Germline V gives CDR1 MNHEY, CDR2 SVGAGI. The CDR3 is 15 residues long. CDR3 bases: TGTGCCAGCAGTCGAGGCGGGGTCTCCTACAATGAGCAGTTCTTC. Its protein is CASSRGGVSYNEQFF.

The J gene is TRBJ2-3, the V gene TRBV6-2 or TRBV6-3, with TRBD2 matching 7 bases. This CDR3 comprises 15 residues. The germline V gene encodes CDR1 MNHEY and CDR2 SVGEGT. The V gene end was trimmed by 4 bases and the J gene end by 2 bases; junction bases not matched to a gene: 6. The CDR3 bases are TGTGCCAGCAGTTGGGGGGGGGATTCCACAGATACGCAGTATTTT. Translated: CASSWGGDSTDTQYF.

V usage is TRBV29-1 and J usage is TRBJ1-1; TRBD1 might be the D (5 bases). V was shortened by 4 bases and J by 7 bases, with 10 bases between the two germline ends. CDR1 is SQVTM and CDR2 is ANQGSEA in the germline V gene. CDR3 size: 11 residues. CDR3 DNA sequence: TGCAGCGTTGCGTTGGGGGGTGAAGCTTTCTTT. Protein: CSVALGGEAFF.

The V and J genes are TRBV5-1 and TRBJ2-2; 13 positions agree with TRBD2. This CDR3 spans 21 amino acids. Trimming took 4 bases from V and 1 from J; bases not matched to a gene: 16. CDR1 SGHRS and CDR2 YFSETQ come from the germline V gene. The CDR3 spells CASSLRTRTSGRMGNTGELFF. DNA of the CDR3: TGCGCCAGCAGCCTGCGGACGCGGACTAGCGGGAGAATGGGGAACACCGGGGAGCTGTTTTTT.

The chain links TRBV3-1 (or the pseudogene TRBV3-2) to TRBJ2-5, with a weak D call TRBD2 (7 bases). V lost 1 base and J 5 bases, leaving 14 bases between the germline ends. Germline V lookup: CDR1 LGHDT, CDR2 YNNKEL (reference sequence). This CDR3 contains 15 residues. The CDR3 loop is CASSQGPRGGETQYF. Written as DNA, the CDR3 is TGTGCCAGCAGCCAAGGGCCTAGGGGGGGCGAGACCCAGTACTTC.

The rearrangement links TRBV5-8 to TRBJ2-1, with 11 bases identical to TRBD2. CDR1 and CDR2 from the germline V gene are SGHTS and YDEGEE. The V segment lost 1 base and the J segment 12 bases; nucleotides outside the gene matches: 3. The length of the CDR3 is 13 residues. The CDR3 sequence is CASSLPSGRWQFF. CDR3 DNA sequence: TGTGCCAGCAGCTTGCCTAGCGGGAGGTGGCAGTTCTTC.

DNA for the CDR3: TGTGCCAGCAGAACACCCTACGAGCAGTACTTC. Protein sequence: CASRTPYEQYF. The chain carries TRBV6-5 and TRBJ2-7; D gene ambiguous. Trimming removed 6 bases from V and 2 bases from J, with 5 bases in between. Germline V gene lookup returns CDR1 MNHEY and CDR2 SVGAGI. This CDR3 is 11 amino acids long.

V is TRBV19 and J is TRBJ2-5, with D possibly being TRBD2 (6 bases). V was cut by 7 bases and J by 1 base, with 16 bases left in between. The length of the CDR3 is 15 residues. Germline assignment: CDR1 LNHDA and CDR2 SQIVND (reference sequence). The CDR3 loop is CASTRGSGLQETQYF. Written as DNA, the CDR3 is TGTGCCAGTACCCGAGGAAGCGGGCTCCAAGAGACCCAGTACTTC.

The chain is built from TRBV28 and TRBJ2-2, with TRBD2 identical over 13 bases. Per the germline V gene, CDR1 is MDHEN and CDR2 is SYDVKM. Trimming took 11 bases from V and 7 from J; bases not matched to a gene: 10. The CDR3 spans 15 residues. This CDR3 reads CACGLAGDVNGELFF. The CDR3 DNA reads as TGTGCCTGTGGACTAGCGGGAGACGTTAACGGGGAGCTGTTTTTT.

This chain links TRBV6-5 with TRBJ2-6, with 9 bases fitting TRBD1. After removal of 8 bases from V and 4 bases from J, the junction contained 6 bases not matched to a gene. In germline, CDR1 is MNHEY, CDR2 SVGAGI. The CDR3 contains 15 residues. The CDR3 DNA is TGTGCCAGCGGGACAGGGAGTCTCGGGGCCAACGTCCTGACTTTC. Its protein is CASGTGSLGANVLTF.

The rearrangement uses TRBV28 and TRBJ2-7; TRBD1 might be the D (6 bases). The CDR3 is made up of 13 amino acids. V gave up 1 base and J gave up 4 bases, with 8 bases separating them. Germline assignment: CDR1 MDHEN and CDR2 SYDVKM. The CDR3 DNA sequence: TGTGCCAGCAGTTTATTCAGGGGTTACGAGCAGTACTTC. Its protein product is CASSLFRGYEQYF.